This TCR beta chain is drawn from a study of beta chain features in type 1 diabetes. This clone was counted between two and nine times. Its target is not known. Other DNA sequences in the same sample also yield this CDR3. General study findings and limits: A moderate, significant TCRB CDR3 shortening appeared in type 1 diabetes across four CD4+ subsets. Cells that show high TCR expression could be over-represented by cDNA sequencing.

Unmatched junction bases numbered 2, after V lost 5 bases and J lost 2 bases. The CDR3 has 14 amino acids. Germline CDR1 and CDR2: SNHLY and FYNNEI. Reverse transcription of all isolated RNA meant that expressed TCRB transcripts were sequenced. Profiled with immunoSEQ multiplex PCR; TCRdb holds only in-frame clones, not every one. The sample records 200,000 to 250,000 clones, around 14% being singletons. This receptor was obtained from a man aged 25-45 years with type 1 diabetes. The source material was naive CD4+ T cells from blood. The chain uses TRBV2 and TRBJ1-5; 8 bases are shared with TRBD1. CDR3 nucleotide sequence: TGTGCCAGCAGTCCGGGACAGGGCAATCAGCCCCAGCATTTT. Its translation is CASSPGQGNQPQHF. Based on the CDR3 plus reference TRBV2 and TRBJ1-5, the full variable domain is EPEVTQTPSHQVTQMGQEVILRCVPISNHLYFYWYRQILGQKVEFLVSFYNNEISEKSEIFDDQFSVERPDGSNFTLKIRSTKLEDSAMYFCASSPGQGNQPQHFGDGTRLSIL.